The present T cell receptor (beta chain) was sequenced within a study of T-cell reconstitution after alpha-beta-depleted transplantation in children. This CDR3 is 13 amino acids long. From germline, CDR1 is DFQATT and CDR2 SNEGSKA (reference sequence). Findings of the study overall: Roughly two months post-transplant, alpha-beta T cells reportedly originated from several hundred graft clones that had expanded.

As regards this clonotype: Its specificity is unknown.

Unique molecular identifiers were incorporated into the prepared TCRbeta library. TCRdb re-called the PCR reads with MiXCR, one entry per CDR3 protein. The sample yields a few hundred thousand distinct CDR3 sequences, roughly 27% seen once. The sequence was obtained from a boy less than two years old with Wiskott-Aldrich syndrome, due to receive a stem cell transplant. This specimen was PBMCs, taken before TCRalphabeta/CD19-depleted stem cell transplant. The chain joins TRBV20-1 to TRBJ1-5; 8 nucleotides align to TRBD1. CDR3 amino acids: CSVGQDSNQPQHF. DNA for the CDR3: TGCAGCGTGGGACAGGATAGCAATCAGCCCCAGCATTTT.